The rows below give T cell receptor beta chains drawn from one sample of a study of shared clonotypes between healthy human individuals. Profiling relied on immunoSEQ multiplex PCR, and the TCRdb table lists in-frame clones only, not all of them. Of around 1,000,000 clones listed, 70% to 80% are singletons. Source material: memory CD4+ T cells from PBMCs. The receptors shown here come from a man younger than 35 in good health. Some clones in this sample may be carry-over from other donors' samples. Both conserved end residues are part of each CDR3. The order of the fields is clone size, J gene, V gene, D gene, CDR3 DNA, CDR3 protein. D genes are given only for firm matches. Expanded clones are given a class, and other clones once, few, many or no size at all.

abundance: few; j_gene: TRBJ1-5; v_gene: TRBV19; d_gene: -; CDR3nt: TGTGCCAGTAAACCCAGCAGGGGTTCGGGGGCCAATCAGCCCCAGCATTTT; CDR3aa: CASKPSRGSGANQPQHF
abundance: -; j_gene: TRBJ2-1; v_gene: TRBV5-1; d_gene: -; CDR3nt: TGCGCCAGCGAGAAGGACTCCTACAATGAGCAGTTCTTC; CDR3aa: CASEKDSYNEQFF
abundance: few; j_gene: TRBJ2-5; v_gene: TRBV19; d_gene: TRBD2; CDR3nt: TGTGCCAGTAGTATGGGGGTGGGAGGGGCGAAACAAGAGACCCAGTACTTC; CDR3aa: CASSMGVGGAKQETQYF
abundance: few; j_gene: TRBJ1-1; v_gene: TRBV11-2; d_gene: TRBD1; CDR3nt: TGTGCCAGCAGCTCGTTACAGGGGCTCCACACTGAAGCTTTCTTT; CDR3aa: CASSSLQGLHTEAFF
abundance: -; j_gene: TRBJ1-1; v_gene: TRBV11-2; d_gene: -; CDR3nt: TGTGTCACCGACGACGGGATGAACACTGAAGCTTTCTTT; CDR3aa: CVTDDGMNTEAFF
abundance: -; j_gene: TRBJ2-1; v_gene: TRBV7-9; d_gene: -; CDR3nt: TGTGCCAGCAGCTTAGGGCAGCCTTACAATGAGCAGTTCTTC; CDR3aa: CASSLGQPYNEQFF
abundance: -; j_gene: TRBJ2-7; v_gene: TRBV7-2; d_gene: -; CDR3nt: TGTGCCAGCAGCTTGTCACTAGTGGGGACGAGATACGAGCAGTACTTC; CDR3aa: CASSLSLVGTRYEQYF
abundance: -; j_gene: TRBJ2-5; v_gene: TRBV5-8; d_gene: -; CDR3nt: TGTGCCAGCGGACGGGCCTGGGGTTACAGGAATCAAGAGACCCAGTACTTC; CDR3aa: CASGRAWGYRNQETQYF
abundance: few; j_gene: TRBJ2-1; v_gene: TRBV13; d_gene: -; CDR3nt: TGTGCCAGCAGCTTAGTAAGGGGAAGGAATGAGCAGTTCTTC; CDR3aa: CASSLVRGRNEQFF
abundance: -; j_gene: TRBJ2-5; v_gene: TRBV28; d_gene: TRBD2; CDR3nt: TGTGCCAGCAGTGGGGGGGCTAGCGGGAGGCGAGAGACCCAGTACTTC; CDR3aa: CASSGGASGRRETQYF
abundance: -; j_gene: TRBJ2-5; v_gene: TRBV6-7; d_gene: TRBD2; CDR3nt: TGTGCCAGCAGTTACTCCCCGGGGGGGTACGAGACCCAGTACTTC; CDR3aa: CASSYSPGGYETQYF
abundance: -; j_gene: TRBJ2-7; v_gene: TRBV4-2; d_gene: -; CDR3nt: TGTGCCAGCAGCCAGAGCGGTAGCTCCTACGAGCAGTACTTC; CDR3aa: CASSQSGSSYEQYF
abundance: few; j_gene: TRBJ2-7; v_gene: TRBV5-1; d_gene: -; CDR3nt: TGCGCCAGCAGCTTACGAGGCGGAAACTCCTACGAGCAGTACTTC; CDR3aa: CASSLRGGNSYEQYF
abundance: -; j_gene: TRBJ2-1; v_gene: TRBV28; d_gene: TRBD1; CDR3nt: TGTGCCAGCAGAACAACCGGGACAGGGTTTAATGAGCAGTTCTTC; CDR3aa: CASRTTGTGFNEQFF
abundance: once; j_gene: TRBJ1-2; v_gene: TRBV5-4; d_gene: -; CDR3nt: TGTGCCAGCAGCTTTTATGATGGCTACACCTTC; CDR3aa: CASSFYDGYTF
abundance: -; j_gene: TRBJ1-1; v_gene: TRBV7-3; d_gene: -; CDR3nt: TGTGCCAGCAGGGTAGGTTGGAGAGACACTGAAGCTTTCTTT; CDR3aa: CASRVGWRDTEAFF
abundance: -; j_gene: TRBJ2-2; v_gene: TRBV4-2; d_gene: -; CDR3nt: TGTGCCAGCAGCTTGGTGTCTCCAGGGAACACCGGGGAGCTGTTTTTT; CDR3aa: CASSLVSPGNTGELFF
abundance: -; j_gene: TRBJ2-1; v_gene: TRBV7-9; d_gene: TRBD2; CDR3nt: TGTGCCAGCAGCTTGACTAGCGGAAAATCCTACAATGAGCAGTTCTTC; CDR3aa: CASSLTSGKSYNEQFF
abundance: -; j_gene: TRBJ2-3; v_gene: TRBV4-2; d_gene: -; CDR3nt: TGTGCCAGCAGCCAAGAATTGCGGCAAACTAGCACAGATACGCAGTATTTT; CDR3aa: CASSQELRQTSTDTQYF